This T cell receptor beta chain comes out of a study of CD8+ T cells in alopecia areata. Overall study results and limits: Since there was just one nonresponder, nobody can yet say how baseline CD8+ expansion ties to response. Relative to normal scalp, lesional scalp, especially alopecia totalis/universalis, showed higher clonality.

This clone was observed a single time. The antigen remains undetermined. The sequencing template was cDNA reverse transcribed from extracted RNA. Profiled with immunoSEQ multiplex PCR; TCRdb holds only in-frame clones, not every one. The table lists about 210,000 clones, about two fifths of them singletons. Noted treatment: oral pan-JAK inhibitor, 5-10 mg twice daily. The V and J ends lost 6 bases and 5 bases, in that order; junction bases with no gene match: 12. The CDR3 length is 16 residues. The germline V gene has CDR1 MNHNY and CDR2 SVGAGI (reference sequence). The genes are TRBV6-6 and TRBJ2-1; 8 nucleotides align to TRBD2. The sample here was CD4+ T cells sorted from blood, taken at roughly week 30, from a patient treated with tofacitinib. This TCR was sampled from a human donor with alopecia areata. The CDR3 is CASRGISGNYNNEQFF. CDR3 nucleotide sequence: TGTGCCAGCAGGGGGATTAGCGGGAATTACAACAATGAGCAGTTCTTC.